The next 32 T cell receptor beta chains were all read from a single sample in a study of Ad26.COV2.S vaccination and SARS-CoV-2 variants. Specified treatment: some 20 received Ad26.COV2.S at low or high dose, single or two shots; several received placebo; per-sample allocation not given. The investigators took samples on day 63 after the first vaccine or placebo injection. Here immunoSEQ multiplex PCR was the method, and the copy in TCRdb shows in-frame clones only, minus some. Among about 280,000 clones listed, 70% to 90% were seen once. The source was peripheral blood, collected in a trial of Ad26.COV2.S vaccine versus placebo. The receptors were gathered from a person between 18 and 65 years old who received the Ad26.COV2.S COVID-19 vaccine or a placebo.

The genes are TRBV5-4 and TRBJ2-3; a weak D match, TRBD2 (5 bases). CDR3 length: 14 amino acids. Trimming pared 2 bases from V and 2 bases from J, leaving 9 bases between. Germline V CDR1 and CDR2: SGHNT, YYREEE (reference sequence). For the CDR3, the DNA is TGTGCCAGCAGCTTCGAGAGGGCCACAGATACGCAGTATTTT. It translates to CASSFERATDTQYF.

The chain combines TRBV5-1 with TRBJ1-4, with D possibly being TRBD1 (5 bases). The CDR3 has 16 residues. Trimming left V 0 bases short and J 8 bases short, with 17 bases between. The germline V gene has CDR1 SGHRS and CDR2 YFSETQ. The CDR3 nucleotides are TGCGCCAGCAGCTTGGAGGGCGGGGCCGAGTGGGAAAAACTGTTTTTT. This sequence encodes CASSLEGGAEWEKLFF.

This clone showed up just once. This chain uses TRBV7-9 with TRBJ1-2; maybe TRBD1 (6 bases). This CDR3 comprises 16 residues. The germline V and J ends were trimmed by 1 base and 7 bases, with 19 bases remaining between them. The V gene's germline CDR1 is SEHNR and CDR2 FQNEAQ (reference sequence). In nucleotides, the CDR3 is TGTGCCAGCAGCTTAGGAAGGGGGTCAGGAGACGGTGGCTACACCTTC. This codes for CASSLGRGSGDGGYTF. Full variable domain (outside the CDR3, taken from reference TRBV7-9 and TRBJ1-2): DTGVSQNPRHKITKRGQNVTFRCDPISEHNRLYWYRQTLGQGPEFLTYFQNEAQLEKSRLLSDRFSAERPKGSFSTLEIQRTEQGDSAMYLCASSLGRGSGDGGYTFGSGTRLTVV.

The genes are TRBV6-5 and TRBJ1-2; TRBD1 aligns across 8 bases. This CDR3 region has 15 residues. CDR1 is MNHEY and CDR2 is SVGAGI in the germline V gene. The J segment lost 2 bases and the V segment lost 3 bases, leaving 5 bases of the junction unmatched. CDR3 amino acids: CASSYVWDRNYGYTF. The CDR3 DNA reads TGTGCCAGCAGTTATGTCTGGGACAGGAACTATGGCTACACCTTC.

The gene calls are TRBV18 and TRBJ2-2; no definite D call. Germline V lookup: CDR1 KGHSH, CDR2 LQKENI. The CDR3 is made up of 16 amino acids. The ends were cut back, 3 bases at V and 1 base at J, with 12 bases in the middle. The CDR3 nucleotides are TGTGCCAGCTCACCTAACAGCCCTGAGAACACCGGGGAGCTGTTTTTT. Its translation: CASSPNSPENTGELFF.

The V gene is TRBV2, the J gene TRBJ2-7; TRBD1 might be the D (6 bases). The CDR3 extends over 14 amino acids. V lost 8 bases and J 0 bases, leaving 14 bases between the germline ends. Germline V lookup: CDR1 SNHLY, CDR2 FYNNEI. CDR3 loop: CASWLAGASYEQYF. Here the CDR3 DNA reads TGTGCCAGCTGGTTGGCAGGGGCCTCCTACGAGCAGTACTTC.

CDR3 protein: CASSYGRGRDTEAFF. CDR3 in DNA: TGTGCCAGCAGCTACGGTAGGGGGCGGGACACTGAAGCTTTCTTT. The V call is TRBV7-6, the J call TRBJ1-1, with TRBD1 identical over 7 bases. Germline V gene lookup returns CDR1 SGHVS and CDR2 FNYEAQ. The CDR3 sequence is 15 residues long. Trimming took 4 bases from V and 3 from J; bases not matched to a gene: 8.

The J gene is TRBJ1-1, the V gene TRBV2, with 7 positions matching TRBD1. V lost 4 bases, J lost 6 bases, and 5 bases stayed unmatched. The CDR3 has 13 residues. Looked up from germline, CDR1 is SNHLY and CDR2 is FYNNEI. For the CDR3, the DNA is TGTGCCAGCAGTGCCAGGGGGGCCGCTGAAGCTTTCTTT. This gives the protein CASSARGAAEAFF.

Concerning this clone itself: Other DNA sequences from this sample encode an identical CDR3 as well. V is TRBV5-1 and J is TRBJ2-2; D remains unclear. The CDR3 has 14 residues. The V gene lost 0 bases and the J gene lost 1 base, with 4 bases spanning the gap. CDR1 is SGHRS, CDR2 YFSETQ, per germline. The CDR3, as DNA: TGCGCCAGCAGCTTGGACAGGAACACCGGGGAGCTGTTTTTT. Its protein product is CASSLDRNTGELFF. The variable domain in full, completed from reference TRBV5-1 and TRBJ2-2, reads KAGVTQTPRYLIKTRGQQVTLSCSPISGHRSVSWYQQTPGQGLQFLFEYFSETQRNKGNFPGRFSGRQFSNSRSEMNVSTLELGDSALYLCASSLDRNTGELFFGEGSRLTVL.

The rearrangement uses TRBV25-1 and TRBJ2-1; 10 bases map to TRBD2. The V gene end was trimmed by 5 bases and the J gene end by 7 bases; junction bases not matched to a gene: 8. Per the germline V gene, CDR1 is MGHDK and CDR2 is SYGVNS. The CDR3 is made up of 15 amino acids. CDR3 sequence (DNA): TGTGCCAGCAGTCGTCTAGCGGGAGACTGGAATGAGCAGTTCTTC. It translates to CASSRLAGDWNEQFF.

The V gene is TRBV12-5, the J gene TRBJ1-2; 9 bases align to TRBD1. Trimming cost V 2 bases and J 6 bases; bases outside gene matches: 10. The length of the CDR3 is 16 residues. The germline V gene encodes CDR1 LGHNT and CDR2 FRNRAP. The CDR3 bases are TGTGCTAGTGGTTTGCCTCCGGCGGGGGACAGGGATGGCTACACCTTC. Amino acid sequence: CASGLPPAGDRDGYTF. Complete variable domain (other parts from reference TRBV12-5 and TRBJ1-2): DARVTQTPRHKVTEMGQEVTMRCQPILGHNTVFWYRQTMMQGLELLAYFRNRAPLDDSGMPKDRFSAEMPDATLATLKIQPSEPRDSAVYFCASGLPPAGDRDGYTFGSGTRLTVV.

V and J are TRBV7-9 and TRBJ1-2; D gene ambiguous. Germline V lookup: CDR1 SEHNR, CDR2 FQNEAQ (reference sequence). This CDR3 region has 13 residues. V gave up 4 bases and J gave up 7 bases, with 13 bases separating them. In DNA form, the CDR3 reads TGTGCCAGCAGCTCCGCACGGGAGGCTGGCTACACCTTC. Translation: CASSSAREAGYTF.

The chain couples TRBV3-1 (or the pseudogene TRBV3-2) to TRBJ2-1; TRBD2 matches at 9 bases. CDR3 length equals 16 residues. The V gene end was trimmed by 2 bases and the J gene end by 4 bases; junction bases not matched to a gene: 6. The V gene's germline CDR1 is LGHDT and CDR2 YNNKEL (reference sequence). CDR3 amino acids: CASSQLSGGTYNEQFF. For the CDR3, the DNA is TGTGCCAGCAGCCAACTTAGCGGGGGTACTTACAATGAGCAGTTCTTC.

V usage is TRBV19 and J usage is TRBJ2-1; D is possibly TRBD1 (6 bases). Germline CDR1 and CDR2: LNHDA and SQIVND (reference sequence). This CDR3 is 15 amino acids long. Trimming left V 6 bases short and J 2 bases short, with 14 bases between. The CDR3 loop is CASSRRTAAYNEQFF. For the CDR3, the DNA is TGTGCCAGTAGCCGACGGACAGCCGCCTACAATGAGCAGTTCTTC.

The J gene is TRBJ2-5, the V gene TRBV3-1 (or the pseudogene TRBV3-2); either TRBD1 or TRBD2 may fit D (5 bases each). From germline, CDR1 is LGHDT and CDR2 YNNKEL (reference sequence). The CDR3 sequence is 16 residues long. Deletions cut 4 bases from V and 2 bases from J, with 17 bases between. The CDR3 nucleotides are TGTGCCAGCAGCCCCTGGAAGGGTGGGGGACAAGAGACCCAGTACTTC. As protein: CASSPWKGGGQETQYF.

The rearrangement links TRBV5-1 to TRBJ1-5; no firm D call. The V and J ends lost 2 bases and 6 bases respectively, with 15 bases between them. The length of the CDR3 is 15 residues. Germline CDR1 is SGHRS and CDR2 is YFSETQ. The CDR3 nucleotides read TGCGCCAGCAGCTTTCTTGGGGAACGGGGTCAGCCCCAGCATTTT. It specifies CASSFLGERGQPQHF.

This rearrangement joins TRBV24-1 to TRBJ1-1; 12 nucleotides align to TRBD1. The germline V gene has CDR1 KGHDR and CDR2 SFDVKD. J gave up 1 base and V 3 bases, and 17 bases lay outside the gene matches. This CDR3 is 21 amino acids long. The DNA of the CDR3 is TGTGCCACCAGTGATGGGGACAGGGGGCCAAGGCAGAGACTAAGGAACACTGAAGCTTTCTTT. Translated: CATSDGDRGPRQRLRNTEAFF.

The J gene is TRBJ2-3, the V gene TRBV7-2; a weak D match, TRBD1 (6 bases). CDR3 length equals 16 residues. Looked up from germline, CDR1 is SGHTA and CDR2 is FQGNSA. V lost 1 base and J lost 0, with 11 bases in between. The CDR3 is CASSLGGQGSTDTQYF. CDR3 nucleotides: TGTGCCAGCAGCTTAGGTGGGCAGGGGAGCACAGATACGCAGTATTTT.

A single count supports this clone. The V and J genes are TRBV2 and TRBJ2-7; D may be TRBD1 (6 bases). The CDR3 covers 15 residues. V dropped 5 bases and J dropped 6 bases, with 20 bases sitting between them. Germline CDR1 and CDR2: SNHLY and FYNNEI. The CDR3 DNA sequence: TGTGCCAGCAGTCGTCAGGGGTTACCACACAGCGAGCAGTACTTC. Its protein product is CASSRQGLPHSEQYF.

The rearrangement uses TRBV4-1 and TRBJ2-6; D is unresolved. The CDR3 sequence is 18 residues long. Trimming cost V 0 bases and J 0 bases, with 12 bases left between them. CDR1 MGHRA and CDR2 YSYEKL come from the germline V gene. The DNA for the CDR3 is TGCGCCAGCAGCCAAGAGGTCAGATACTCCTCTGGGGCCAACGTCCTGACTTTC. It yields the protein CASSQEVRYSSGANVLTF.

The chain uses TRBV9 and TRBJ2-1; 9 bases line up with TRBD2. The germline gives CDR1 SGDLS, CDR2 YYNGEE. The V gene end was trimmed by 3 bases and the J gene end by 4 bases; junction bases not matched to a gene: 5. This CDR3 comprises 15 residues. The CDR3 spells CASSETSGAYNEQFF. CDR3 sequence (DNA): TGTGCCAGCAGCGAGACTAGCGGCGCATACAATGAGCAGTTCTTC. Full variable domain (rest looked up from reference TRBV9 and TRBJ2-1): DSGVTQTPKHLITATGQRVTLRCSPRSGDLSVYWYQQSLDQGLQFLIQYYNGEERAKGNILERFSAQQFPDLHSELNLSSLELGDSALYFCASSETSGAYNEQFFGPGTRLTVL.

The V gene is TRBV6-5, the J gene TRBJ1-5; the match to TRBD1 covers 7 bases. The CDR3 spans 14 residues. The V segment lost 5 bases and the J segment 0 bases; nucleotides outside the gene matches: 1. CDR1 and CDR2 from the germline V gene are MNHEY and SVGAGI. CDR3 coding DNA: TGTGCCAGCAGTCGGGACAGTAGCAATCAGCCCCAGCATTTT. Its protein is CASSRDSSNQPQHF.

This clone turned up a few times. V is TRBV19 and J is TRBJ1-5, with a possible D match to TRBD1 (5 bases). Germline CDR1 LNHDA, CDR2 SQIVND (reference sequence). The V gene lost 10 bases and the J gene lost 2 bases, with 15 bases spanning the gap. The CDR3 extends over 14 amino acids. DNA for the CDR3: TGTGCCACTGCGAAAGGGGTCGGCAATCAGCCCCAGCATTTT. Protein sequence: CATAKGVGNQPQHF.

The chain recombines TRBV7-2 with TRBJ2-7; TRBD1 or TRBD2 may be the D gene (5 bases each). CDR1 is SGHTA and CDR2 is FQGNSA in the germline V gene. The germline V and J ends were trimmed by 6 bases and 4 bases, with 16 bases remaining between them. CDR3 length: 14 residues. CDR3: CASSRDGALYEQYF. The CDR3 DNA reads TGTGCCAGCAGTCGTGACGGGGCCTTGTACGAGCAGTACTTC.

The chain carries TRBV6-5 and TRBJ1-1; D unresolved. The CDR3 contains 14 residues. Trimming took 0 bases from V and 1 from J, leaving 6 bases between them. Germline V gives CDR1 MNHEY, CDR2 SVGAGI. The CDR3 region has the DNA TGTGCCAGCAGTTACTCGGGCGAGAACACTGAAGCTTTCTTT. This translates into CASSYSGENTEAFF.

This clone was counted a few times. The CDR3 protein is CASSYSTGTSNQPQHF. In nucleotides, the CDR3 is TGTGCCAGCAGTTACTCGACCGGGACTAGCAATCAGCCCCAGCATTTT. The V and J genes are TRBV6-2 or TRBV6-3 and TRBJ1-5; possibly TRBD1 for D (5 bases). CDR3 length equals 16 residues. Germline lookup yields CDR1 MNHEY and CDR2 SVGEGT. Trimming pared 0 bases from V and 0 bases from J, leaving 9 bases between.

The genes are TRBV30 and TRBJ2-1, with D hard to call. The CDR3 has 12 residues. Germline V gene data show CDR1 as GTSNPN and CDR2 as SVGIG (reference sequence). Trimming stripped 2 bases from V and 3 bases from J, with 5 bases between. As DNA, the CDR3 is TGTGCCTGGAGTCCCGACTACAATGAGCAGTTCTTC. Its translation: CAWSPDYNEQFF.

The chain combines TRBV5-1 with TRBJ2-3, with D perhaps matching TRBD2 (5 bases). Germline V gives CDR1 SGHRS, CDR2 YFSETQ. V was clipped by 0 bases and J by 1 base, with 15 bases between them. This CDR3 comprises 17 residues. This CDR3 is CASSLAYGITGTDTQYF. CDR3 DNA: TGCGCCAGCAGCTTGGCCTACGGGATCACGGGCACAGATACGCAGTATTTT.

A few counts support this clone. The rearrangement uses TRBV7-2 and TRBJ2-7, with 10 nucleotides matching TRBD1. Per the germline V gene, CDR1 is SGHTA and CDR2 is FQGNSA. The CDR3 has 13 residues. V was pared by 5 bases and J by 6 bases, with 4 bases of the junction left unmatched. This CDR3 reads CASSRDRGAEQYF. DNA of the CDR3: TGTGCCAGCAGCCGGGACAGGGGAGCCGAGCAGTACTTC.

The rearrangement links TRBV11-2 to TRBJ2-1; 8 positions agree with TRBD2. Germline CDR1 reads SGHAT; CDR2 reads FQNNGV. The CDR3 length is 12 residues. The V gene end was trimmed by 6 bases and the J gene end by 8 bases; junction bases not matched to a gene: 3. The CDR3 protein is CASSFGRDEQFF. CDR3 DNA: TGTGCCAGCAGTTTCGGGAGGGATGAGCAGTTCTTC.

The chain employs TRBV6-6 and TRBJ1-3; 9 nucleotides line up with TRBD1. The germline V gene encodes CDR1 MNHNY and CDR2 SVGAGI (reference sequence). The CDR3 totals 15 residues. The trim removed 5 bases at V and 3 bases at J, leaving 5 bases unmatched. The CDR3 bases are TGTGCCAGCAGTGGGGACAGGGCAGGTGGAAACACCATATATTTT. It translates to CASSGDRAGGNTIYF.

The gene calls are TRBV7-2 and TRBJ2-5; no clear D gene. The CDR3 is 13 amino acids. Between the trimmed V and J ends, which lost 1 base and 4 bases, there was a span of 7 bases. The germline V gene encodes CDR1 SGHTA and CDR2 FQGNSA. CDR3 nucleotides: TGTGCCAGCAGCTTAGTGTACAGAGAGACCCAGTACTTC. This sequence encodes CASSLVYRETQYF.